This T cell receptor beta chain was observed in a study of T cell responses to AZD1222 COVID-19 vaccine. Some clones are missing from TCRdb's copy, which holds only in-frame ones; the method was immunoSEQ multiplex PCR. The sample lists about 59,000 clones, roughly 89% occurring once. Germline CDR1 SGHNT, CDR2 YYREEE (reference sequence). Trimming pared 4 bases from V and 1 base from J, leaving 16 bases between. This CDR3 region has 16 residues. Both about-4-week and about-12-week second-dose recipients were combined. This TCR came from an adult who received the AZD1222 COVID-19 vaccine. Sample: peripheral blood, taken 28 days after the second AZD1222 dose. V usage is TRBV5-4 and J usage is TRBJ2-3; the D call may be TRBD1 or TRBD2 (5 bases each). The DNA for the CDR3 is TGTGCCAGCAGCAAAGCCGGGACCCTTGGCACAGATACGCAGTATTTT. Its translation: CASSKAGTLGTDTQYF.